This T cell receptor beta chain was sequenced during a study of IL-32 and malignant T cell survival in cutaneous lymphoma (dated by TCRdb to the early 2020s). Notes on the research overall: Whether the surviving TCR Vbeta+ T cells in IL-32 cultures were the malignant clone rather than benign T cells sharing that Vbeta was tested by high-throughput TCR sequencing. Samples from two CTCL donors were studied by high-throughput TCR sequencing, and IL-32beta was confirmed to support malignant T cell survival in vitro.

Study-wide findings and limitations: The kinetics of enhanced malignant T cell survival in culture varied somewhat between CTCL blood donors. Malignant T cell survival in vitro appeared to be supported by IL-32beta through the induction of large CD14+ antigen-presenting cells that reduced apoptosis. The methods did not state the exact culture duration for the TCR-sequenced samples. According to TCR sequencing, the TCRs of malignant T cells persisted after in vitro culture with IL-32beta.

The QIAamp DNA Mini kit was used to extract genomic DNA, which was then profiled by immunoSEQ with about 85-450 ng of DNA template. TCRdb obtained this table from immuneACCESS and retained in-frame rearrangements with V and J assigned. These tables miss some clones; where compared with another copy, unresolved V genes account for less than half of the shortfall, and the remainder is unexplained. This sample holds approximately 2,000 clones; about 81% were observed only once. Clones ranked in the top ten supply 45% to 70% of the sample. Blood samples were obtained from patients with leukemic cutaneous T cell lymphoma (Sezary syndrome) who were treated at a US cutaneous lymphoma program. Ficoll centrifugation was used to isolate peripheral blood mononuclear cells from the blood of patients. As to this clone: Its antigen has not been determined. No qualities accompany the bases; no much larger clone lies one base away.

This sequence was found in a human donor with cutaneous T cell lymphoma. The sequences come from blood, collected on day 0.

The CDR3 here reads CASSPGTGRGNTEAFF. The nucleotides are TGTGCCAGCTCACCCGGGACAGGGAGGGGGAACACTGAAGCTTTCTTT. The rearrangement joined TRBV18 to TRBJ1-1; TRBD1 agrees with 9 junctional bases. The V end gives up 3 bases and the J end 1 base, leaving 6 bases in the junction not matched to a gene. Reading the germline V gene gives CDR1 KGHSH and CDR2 LQKENI. The CDR3 covers 16 residues, taking in both the cysteine and the phenylalanine. Kept here is only the CDR3 DNA, which spans 48 bases and is read in frame from base 1.